The 12 T cell receptor beta chains below were found in one sample sequenced in a study of cytomegalovirus exposure and HLA in healthy donors. PCR used 60 Vbeta primers and 13 Jbeta primers. TCRdb keeps only in-frame clones here, not all; method: immunoSEQ multiplex PCR. The repertoire includes 150,000 to 200,000 clones, around 74% of them detected once, and roughly 2.8% sits in the top ten. The sample was PBMCs. The receptors stem from a male donor in good health and CMV-seronegative.

The chain is built from TRBV2 and TRBJ1-1; D is uncertain. The CDR3 loop spans 13 amino acids. The germline V gene encodes CDR1 SNHLY and CDR2 FYNNEI. Trimming shortened V by 6 bases and J by 4 bases, and 12 bases separated the two germline ends. CDR3 protein: CASSYVAGTEAFF. CDR3 in DNA: TGTGCCAGCAGCTACGTAGCGGGCACTGAAGCTTTCTTT.

This chain uses TRBV4-1 with TRBJ2-4; TRBD2 aligns across 9 bases. The V segment lost 0 bases and the J segment 4 bases; nucleotides outside the gene matches: 4. This CDR3 has 16 amino acids. Germline V gene sequence: CDR1 MGHRA, CDR2 YSYEKL. This CDR3 is CASSQEGAGGKNIQYF. CDR3 coding DNA: TGCGCCAGCAGCCAAGAAGGAGCGGGAGGAAAAAACATTCAGTACTTC.

The chain employs TRBV4-3 and TRBJ1-3; 7 nucleotides align to TRBD1. CDR3 size: 16 residues. J gave up 3 bases and V 3 bases, and 8 bases lay outside the gene matches. From germline, CDR1 is LGHNA and CDR2 YSLEER. The CDR3 DNA is TGCGCCAGCAGCCATGACAGGGTAATTGGTGGAAACACCATATATTTT. Its protein is CASSHDRVIGGNTIYF.

The V gene is TRBV30, the J gene TRBJ2-7; D is ambiguous. V was trimmed by 3 bases and J by 0 bases, leaving 3 bases between them. CDR3 size: 11 residues. Germline V gives CDR1 GTSNPN, CDR2 SVGIG (reference sequence). The CDR3 loop is CAWRSSYEQYF. DNA of the CDR3: TGTGCCTGGAGGAGCTCCTACGAGCAGTACTTC.

This rearrangement joins TRBV19 to TRBJ1-1; 7 bases agree with TRBD1. Germline CDR1 reads LNHDA; CDR2 reads SQIVND (reference sequence). The CDR3 totals 18 residues. Unmatched junction bases numbered 22, after V lost 7 bases and J lost 5 bases. This CDR3 reads CASIKTNRGVGFGTEAFF. In DNA form, the CDR3 reads TGTGCCAGTATCAAAACAAACAGGGGCGTCGGGTTTGGAACTGAAGCTTTCTTT.

This chain connects TRBV9 to TRBJ2-1, with no clear D. Per germline, CDR1 SGDLS and CDR2 YYNGEE. V lost 0 bases to trimming and J lost 1 base, with 8 bases between them. The CDR3 runs to 15 residues. This CDR3 is CASSVETTSYNEQFF. CDR3 nucleotides: TGTGCCAGCAGCGTAGAAACCACTTCCTACAATGAGCAGTTCTTC.

This chain connects TRBV4-3 to TRBJ1-6, with 9 bases aligning to TRBD1. The CDR3 is made up of 14 amino acids. The V and J ends lost 5 bases and 6 bases, in that order; junction bases with no gene match: 2. Germline loops: CDR1 LGHNA, CDR2 YSLEER. The CDR3 spells CASSGTGLNSPLHF. CDR3 DNA sequence: TGCGCCAGCAGCGGGACAGGGCTTAATTCACCCCTCCACTTT.

This rearrangement joins TRBV30 to TRBJ1-1; D gene uncertain. This CDR3 comprises 11 residues. Germline V gene lookup returns CDR1 GTSNPN and CDR2 SVGIG (reference sequence). Trimming left V 4 bases short and J 3 bases short, with 6 bases between. CDR3 amino acids: CAWKQYTEAFF. CDR3 nucleotide sequence: TGTGCCTGGAAACAGTACACTGAAGCTTTCTTT.

In its sample, this clone was seen once. The rearrangement links TRBV4-1 to TRBJ2-3; 10 bases fit TRBD1. The CDR3 contains 14 residues. In germline, CDR1 is MGHRA, CDR2 YSYEKL. The junction had 5 bases not matched to a gene; V was cut back by 5 bases and J by 6 bases. The CDR3 DNA follows: TGCGCCAGCAGCTCCGGGACAGGGGACGATACGCAGTATTTT. Its translation: CASSSGTGDDTQYF.

This clone was found a few times. The rearrangement joins TRBV6-6 to TRBJ2-1, with D uncertain. Germline V gives CDR1 MNHNY, CDR2 SVGAGI (reference sequence). This CDR3 is 14 amino acids long. Trimming removed 4 bases from V and 5 bases from J, with 12 bases in between. The CDR3 bases are TGTGCCAGCAGTTCAAGGCAGGTCCACAATGAGCAGTTCTTC. Translation: CASSSRQVHNEQFF.

The V and J genes are TRBV15 and TRBJ2-1, with D uncertain. The V and J ends lost 0 bases and 11 bases respectively, with 14 bases between them. In germline, CDR1 is LNHNV, CDR2 YYDKDF (reference sequence). CDR3 length: 14 residues. The CDR3 sequence: CATSREVSESKQFF. The CDR3 bases are TGTGCCACCAGCAGAGAGGTCTCCGAGTCTAAGCAGTTCTTC.

The chain has TRBV7-8 and TRBJ2-1; 15 bases fit TRBD2. Germline trimming cut 4 bases from V and 8 bases from J; bases unmatched to any gene: 6. CDR1 and CDR2 (germline): SGHVS, FQNEAQ. The CDR3 loop spans 16 amino acids. The CDR3 DNA sequence: TGTGCCAGCAGCTCACGGACTAGCGGGAGGGCCGATGAGCAGTTCTTC. This encodes CASSSRTSGRADEQFF.